These 6 T cell receptor beta chains share one sample of origin, sequenced in a study of shared clonotypes between healthy human individuals. TCRdb's copy holds only in-frame clones and misses some; the assay was immunoSEQ multiplex PCR. The table lists about 2.4 million clones, 85% to 95% of them singletons. Sequenced sample: naive CD4+ T cells sorted from blood. Subset denoted: CD45RA+ positively selected. The receptors stem from a man between 18 and 29 years old in good health.

With respect to this clone: The sample holds other DNA sequences that translate to the same CDR3. This chain uses TRBV5-4 with TRBJ2-5; 9 nucleotides agree with TRBD2. V dropped 0 bases and J dropped 5; count of bases not matched to a gene: 2. This CDR3 is built from 14 residues. Germline CDR1 SGHNT, CDR2 YYREEE (reference sequence). Here the CDR3 DNA reads TGTGCCAGCAGCTTGGATGGACTAGCGGAGACCCAGTACTTC. Translating gives CASSLDGLAETQYF.

The J gene is TRBJ2-5, the V gene TRBV29-1, with D tentatively TRBD1 or TRBD2 (5 bases each). Looked up from germline, CDR1 is SQVTM and CDR2 is ANQGSEA. The CDR3 runs to 12 residues. V was shortened by 7 bases and J by 3 bases, with 12 bases between the two germline ends. This chain's CDR3 is CSARMGEETQYF. CDR3 nucleotides: TGCAGCGCCCGCATGGGGGAAGAGACCCAGTACTTC.

The chain couples TRBV19 to TRBJ1-5, with TRBD1 identical over 11 bases. The CDR3 is made up of 15 amino acids. V shed 5 bases and J 4 bases; nucleotides not matched to a gene: 4. The V gene's germline CDR1 is LNHDA and CDR2 SQIVND (reference sequence). CDR3: CASSAGQGANQPQHF. The DNA of the CDR3 is TGTGCCAGTAGTGCCGGACAGGGGGCAAATCAGCCCCAGCATTTT.

V usage is TRBV11-3 and J usage is TRBJ2-7, with D possibly matching TRBD1 (5 bases). This CDR3 spans 13 amino acids. Trimming shortened V by 4 bases and J by 4 bases, and 11 bases separated the two germline ends. CDR1 and CDR2 from the germline V gene are SGHNT and YENEEA. In nucleotides, the CDR3 is TGTGCCAGCAGCTCCAGAGCAGGGTACGAGCAGTACTTC. As protein: CASSSRAGYEQYF. Full variable domain (outside the CDR3, taken from reference TRBV11-3 and TRBJ2-7): EAGVVQSPRYKIIEKKQPVAFWCNPISGHNTLYWYLQNLGQGPELLIRYENEEAVDDSQLPKDRFSAERLKGVDSTLKIQPAELGDSAVYLCASSSRAGYEQYFGPGTRLTVT.

This clone was counted a single time. This chain links TRBV7-2 with TRBJ2-7; tentatively, D is TRBD1 or TRBD2 (5 bases each). The CDR3 length is 14 residues. The germline V gene has CDR1 SGHTA and CDR2 FQGNSA. Trimming left V 4 bases short and J 3 bases short, with 13 bases between. This CDR3 reads CASSSGTRDYEQYF. The CDR3 DNA sequence: TGTGCCAGCAGCTCCGGGACGAGAGACTACGAGCAGTACTTC. Supplemented by reference TRBV7-2 and TRBJ2-7, the full variable domain reads GAGVSQSPSNKVTEKGKDVELRCDPISGHTALYWYRQSLGQGLEFLIYFQGNSAPDKSGLPSDRFSAERTGGSVSTLTIQRTQQEDSAVYLCASSSGTRDYEQYFGPGTRLTVT.

This clone is a singleton in its sample. J is TRBJ2-5 and V is TRBV30; no firm D call. The germline gives CDR1 GTSNPN, CDR2 SVGIG (reference sequence). The CDR3 consists of 15 residues. V was pared by 0 bases and J by 5 bases, with 16 bases between. The CDR3 sequence: CAWSVAKGLGETQYF. The CDR3 DNA is TGTGCCTGGAGTGTTGCCAAAGGCTTGGGGGAGACCCAGTACTTC.